This entry lists 31 T cell receptor beta chains sequenced from one sample in a study of Graves' ophthalmopathy and Graves' hyperthyroidism. RNA transcripts served as template for amplifying TCR beta CDR3 sequences. The first round was an RT-PCR with HTBI primers, and the second round was a multiplex PCR. In TCRdb, the multiplex PCR reads were re-called with MiXCR into one record per CDR3 protein. The profile covers around 660,000 distinct CDR3 sequences, with roughly 41% appearing a single time and about 3.3% taken by the ten largest. Source material: peripheral blood. The receptors stem from an adult man with Graves' ophthalmopathy.

The V and J genes are TRBV12-3 or TRBV12-4 and TRBJ2-1; TRBD2 matches at 9 bases. The CDR3 runs 15 residues. The CDR3 sequence: CASGLRSGGSNEQFF. As DNA, the CDR3 is TGTGCTAGTGGTTTGCGGAGCGGGGGGAGCAATGAGCAGTTCTTC.

The chain combines TRBV4-1 with TRBJ1-4; 9 bases are a match to TRBD1. The CDR3 has 16 residues. With V trimmed by 0 bases and J by 7 bases, 6 bases remained unmatched. The V gene's germline CDR1 is MGHRA and CDR2 YSYEKL. The CDR3 sequence: CASSQDRDREGEKLFF. The CDR3 DNA reads TGCGCCAGCAGCCAAGATCGGGACAGGGAGGGTGAAAAACTGTTTTTT.

Many counts were recorded for this clonotype. The CDR3 region is CASSLVRAGTEAFF. The CDR3 DNA is TGTGCCAGCAGTTTGGTCAGGGCAGGCACTGAAGCTTTCTTT. The chain recombines TRBV12-3 or TRBV12-4 with TRBJ1-1; D is perhaps TRBD1 (5 bases). The CDR3 sequence is 14 residues long. Trimming pared 3 bases from V and 4 bases from J, leaving 12 bases between.

A note on this clonotype: This may come from a read error, since a much larger clone is one base off. The rearrangement uses TRBV5-6 and TRBJ1-4; D gene unclear. The V gene's germline CDR1 is SGHDT and CDR2 YYEEEE. The CDR3 contains 13 residues. CDR3 region: CAGSFLGGEKLFF. In DNA, the CDR3 is TGTGCCGGCAGCTTTTTGGGCGGTGAAAAACTGTTTTTT.

Details on this clonotype: One end of the junction is discordant with germline, which a read error may explain. V is TRBV10-3 and J is TRBJ2-7; 7 positions match TRBD1. Germline CDR1 and CDR2: ENHRY and SYGVKD. The CDR3 length is 16 residues. DNA for the CDR3: TGTGCCACCAGCAAATCCACAGGGGCCCACTCCAACGAGCAGTACTTC. This sequence encodes CATSKSTGAHSNEQYF.

Regarding this clonotype: Its ends do not fully match the called genes, so a read error is possible. The chain is built from TRBV10-3 and TRBJ1-4; TRBD1 aligns across 10 bases. The CDR3 is made up of 16 amino acids. Germline V CDR1 and CDR2: ENHRY, SYGVKD. Here the CDR3 reads CASSYLGTGVNEKLFF. For the CDR3, the DNA is TGTGCCAGCAGTTACCTCGGGACAGGGGTTAATGAAAAACTGTTTTTT.

The chain joins TRBV24-1 to TRBJ1-5; D remains unclear. The CDR3 length is 13 residues. V lost 4 bases and J 11 bases, leaving 14 bases between the germline ends. CDR1 and CDR2 from the germline V gene are KGHDR and SFDVKD. In DNA, the CDR3 is TGTGCCACCAGTGAGGCGGGTTCGGGGACCCAGCATTTT. Encoded protein: CATSEAGSGTQHF.

V gene TRBV5-1 combines with J gene TRBJ1-1; D unresolved. From germline, CDR1 is SGHRS and CDR2 YFSETQ. The CDR3 runs 13 residues. Trimming removed 5 bases from V and 4 bases from J, with 12 bases in between. The CDR3 DNA is TGCGCCAGCAGTCCCCCTTTCGTCACTGAAGCTTTCTTT. Protein sequence: CASSPPFVTEAFF.

This clonotype was detected ten times or more. The chain combines TRBV7-8 with TRBJ2-7, with 9 bases fitting TRBD2. The CDR3 totals 15 residues. The junction had 10 bases not matched to a gene; V was cut back by 5 bases and J by 5 bases. Germline CDR1 SGHVS, CDR2 FQNEAQ. The chain's CDR3 is CASSLIAGASNEQYF. The CDR3, as DNA: TGTGCCAGCAGCCTAATAGCGGGAGCTTCTAACGAGCAGTACTTC.

In its sample, this clonotype was seen many times. CDR3 amino acids: CASSRRDRGKYGYTF. As DNA, the CDR3 is TGTGCCAGCAGCCGACGGGACAGGGGAAAGTATGGCTACACCTTC. The chain recombines TRBV7-2 with TRBJ1-2, with 10 bases matching TRBD1. With V trimmed by 5 bases and J by 5 bases, 8 bases remained unmatched. Germline CDR1 reads SGHTA; CDR2 reads FQGNSA. The CDR3 length is 15 residues.

A remark on this clonotype: An end of the junction does not agree with germline; a read error may underlie this. The chain joins TRBV10-3 to TRBJ1-3, with D uncertain. The CDR3 has 14 amino acids. From germline, CDR1 is ENHRY and CDR2 SYGVKD. CDR3 protein: CASSYLGTGNTIYF. The CDR3 DNA sequence: TGTGCCAGCAGTTACTTGGGTACAGGAAACACCATATATTTT.

The V gene is TRBV29-1, the J gene TRBJ2-3; no firm D call. CDR3 length: 10 amino acids. Trimming shortened V by 8 bases and J by 0 bases, and 3 bases separated the two germline ends. The germline V gene has CDR1 SQVTM and CDR2 ANQGSEA. As DNA, the CDR3 is TGCAGCTCTAGCACAGATACGCAGTATTTT. Translating it yields CSSSTDTQYF.

The chain couples TRBV7-9 to TRBJ2-5, with TRBD1 matching 9 bases. Germline-derived CDR1 and CDR2 are SEHNR and FQNEAQ (reference sequence). The CDR3 loop spans 16 amino acids. J was trimmed by 2 bases and V by 5 bases; bases with no gene match: 9. CDR3 in amino acids: CASSRRTGGGQETQYF. The CDR3 DNA reads TGTGCCAGCAGCCGCAGAACAGGGGGCGGACAAGAGACCCAGTACTTC.

A few counts support this clonotype. This chain links TRBV9 with TRBJ1-3; D is unresolved. V lost 4 bases and J lost 0, with 17 bases in between. Germline V CDR1 and CDR2: SGDLS, YYNGEE. There are 17 residues in the CDR3. CDR3 loop: CASSYQALFGSGNTIYF. The CDR3 DNA reads as TGTGCCAGCAGCTATCAGGCCCTATTCGGCTCTGGAAACACCATATATTTT.

As to this clonotype: Mismatch with germline at one junction end may stem from a read error. The genes are TRBV29-1 and TRBJ2-6; possibly TRBD1 for D (5 bases). Germline assignment: CDR1 SQVTM and CDR2 ANQGSEA. The CDR3 totals 11 residues. The CDR3, as DNA: TGCAGCGTCCCTAGTGGGGCCACTGAAGCTTTC. It specifies CSVPSGATEAF.

As to this clonotype: A junction end diverges from the germline sequence, so it may reflect a read error. V usage is TRBV15 and J usage is TRBJ2-5, with no clear D. This CDR3 comprises 15 residues. The germline CDR1 and CDR2 sequences are LNHNV and YYDKDF (reference sequence). The CDR3 DNA sequence: TGTGCCGCCAGCAAATTTCAAGAATACCAAGAGACCCAGTACTTC. Protein product: CAASKFQEYQETQYF.

The table lists this clonotype with many counts. CDR3 residues: CSATPRYQETQYF. In DNA form, the CDR3 reads TGCAGTGCTACCCCCAGGTACCAAGAGACCCAGTACTTC. This sequence joins TRBV20-1 and TRBJ2-5; D not resolved. Germline V gene data show CDR1 as DFQATT and CDR2 as SNEGSKA (reference sequence). The CDR3 has 13 amino acids. Trimming took off 4 bases at V and 0 bases at J, with 9 bases between the two ends.

This clonotype was counted ten times or more. This chain uses TRBV7-9 with TRBJ1-2; maybe TRBD1 (5 bases). The germline V gene has CDR1 SEHNR and CDR2 FQNEAQ (reference sequence). V shed 5 bases and J shed 8 bases, with 18 bases lying between them. The CDR3 covers 14 residues. The CDR3 loop reads CASSPRDPLRGYTF. CDR3 DNA sequence: TGTGCCAGCAGCCCTCGGGACCCCCTGAGGGGCTACACCTTC. Drawing the rest from reference TRBV7-9 and TRBJ1-2, the complete variable domain is DTGVSQNPRHKITKRGQNVTFRCDPISEHNRLYWYRQTLGQGPEFLTYFQNEAQLEKSRLLSDRFSAERPKGSFSTLEIQRTEQGDSAMYLCASSPRDPLRGYTFGSGTRLTVV.

This clonotype turned up a few times. This chain joins TRBV19 and TRBJ2-3, with a weak D call TRBD1 (6 bases). Germline V gene data show CDR1 as LNHDA and CDR2 as SQIVND (reference sequence). The CDR3 has 14 residues. The germline V and J ends were trimmed by 8 bases and 0 bases, with 12 bases remaining between them. CDR3 nucleotides: TGTGCCAGTTCCAGGACAGCTAGCACAGATACGCAGTATTTT. This sequence encodes CASSRTASTDTQYF. Using reference TRBV19 and TRBJ2-3 for the parts outside the CDR3, the full variable domain is DGGITQSPKYLFRKEGQNVTLSCEQNLNHDAMYWYRQDPGQGLRLIYYSQIVNDFQKGDIAEGYSVSREKKESFPLTVTSAQKNPTAFYLCASSRTASTDTQYFGPGTRLTVL.

This clonotype showed up just a few times. The chain uses TRBV27 and TRBJ1-4; D is uncertain. Per the germline V gene, CDR1 is MNHEY and CDR2 is SMNVEV (reference sequence). CDR3 length: 13 amino acids. V lost 2 bases and J 8 bases, leaving 9 bases between the germline ends. The CDR3 loop reads CASSLQNGEKLFF. The DNA for the CDR3 is TGTGCCAGCAGTTTACAGAATGGAGAAAAACTGTTTTTT.

Ten or more counts support this clonotype. The chain carries TRBV25-1 and TRBJ2-7; weak D call: TRBD2 (5 bases). V was pared by 6 bases and J by 4 bases, with 13 bases between. This CDR3 is built from 13 residues. Germline CDR1 and CDR2: MGHDK and SYGVNS. The CDR3 bases are TGTGCCAGCAGCGCCGGACTTCCGTACGAGCAGTACTTC. Its translation: CASSAGLPYEQYF.

This clonotype was picked up many times. The V call is TRBV7-2, the J call TRBJ2-7, with TRBD2 matching over 10 bases. Germline V gene data show CDR1 as SGHTA and CDR2 as FQGNSA. The length of the CDR3 is 14 residues. V lost 5 bases and J lost 6; bases outside the gene matches: 7. The CDR3 reads CASSGGLAALEQYF. In DNA form, the CDR3 reads TGTGCCAGCAGCGGTGGACTAGCGGCTCTCGAGCAGTACTTC.

There are a few counts of this clonotype. The chain uses TRBV6-5 and TRBJ1-4; the match to TRBD1 covers 7 bases. Germline CDR1 reads MNHEY; CDR2 reads SVGAGI. After removal of 6 bases from V and 10 bases from J, the junction contained 5 bases not matched to a gene. This CDR3 has 12 residues. This CDR3 is CASRTGYGKLFF. The CDR3 DNA follows: TGTGCCAGCAGGACAGGGTACGGAAAACTGTTTTTT.

This clonotype showed up just a few times. The rearrangement uses TRBV5-1 and TRBJ1-3; 8 nucleotides agree with TRBD1. CDR3 size: 17 residues. Germline loops: CDR1 SGHRS, CDR2 YFSETQ. Germline trimming cut 2 bases from V and 0 bases from J; bases unmatched to any gene: 7. CDR3 nucleotide sequence: TGCGCCAGCAGCTTCTATCAGACAGGGGACTCTGGAAACACCATATATTTT. This codes for CASSFYQTGDSGNTIYF.

The V call is TRBV7-8, the J call TRBJ2-7; TRBD2 might be the D (5 bases). The CDR3 is made up of 13 amino acids. CDR1 SGHVS and CDR2 FQNEAQ come from the germline V gene. Trimming removed 5 bases from V and 3 bases from J, with 11 bases in between. This CDR3 is CASSPSSDYEQYF. The CDR3 nucleotides are TGTGCCAGCAGCCCTAGCTCCGACTACGAGCAGTACTTC.

In the case of this clonotype: This sequence may be a read error, since a much larger clone differs from it by one base. The chain has TRBV5-1 and TRBJ1-3; D is unclear. The CDR3 loop spans 13 amino acids. Germline V CDR1 and CDR2: SGHRS, YFSETQ. CDR3 amino acids: CASSPISGNTIYF. CDR3 coding DNA: TGTGCCAGCAGCCCCATCTCTGGAAACACCATATATTTT.

The J gene is TRBJ2-1, the V gene TRBV15, with 9 positions matching TRBD2. This CDR3 has 17 amino acids. CDR1 is LNHNV and CDR2 is YYDKDF in the germline V gene (reference sequence). After removal of 2 bases from V and 7 bases from J, the junction contained 12 bases not matched to a gene. Here the CDR3 DNA reads TGTGCCACCAGCAGAAAGAGGGCGGGAGGGCCAGGTAATGAGCAGTTCTTC. Translating it yields CATSRKRAGGPGNEQFF.

The rearrangement links TRBV25-1 to TRBJ2-7; 9 bases fit TRBD1. The CDR3 length is 17 residues. CDR1 is MGHDK, CDR2 SYGVNS, per germline. Trimming cost V 8 bases and J 5 bases; bases outside gene matches: 19. The CDR3 nucleotides are TGTGCCAGCTCACCACCTTTTGGGACAGGGCCTACGCACGAGCAGTACTTC. It yields the protein CASSPPFGTGPTHEQYF.

The chain has TRBV4-3 and TRBJ1-3; D may be TRBD1 (5 bases). In germline, CDR1 is LGHNA, CDR2 YSLEER. This CDR3 has 16 amino acids. V gave up 1 base and J gave up 0 bases, with 10 bases separating them. The chain's CDR3 is CASSQGRQSSGNTIYF. DNA for the CDR3: TGCGCCAGCAGCCAAGGGAGACAGAGCTCTGGAAACACCATATATTTT.

In this sample, this clonotype turned up many times. The chain has TRBV7-3 and TRBJ1-5, with D tentatively TRBD1 (5 bases). The CDR3 loop spans 15 amino acids. Trimming pared 1 base from V and 5 bases from J, leaving 12 bases between. Germline V lookup: CDR1 SGHTA, CDR2 FQGTGA. The CDR3 here is CASSLSGAQDQPQHF. The CDR3 nucleotides read TGTGCCAGCAGCTTAAGTGGGGCACAAGATCAGCCCCAGCATTTT.

The chain links TRBV19 to TRBJ2-3, with 8 bases fitting TRBD1. CDR1 LNHDA and CDR2 SQIVND come from the germline V gene (reference sequence). Trimming removed 6 bases from V and 2 bases from J; junction bases left unmatched: 7. The CDR3 spans 15 residues. The CDR3 bases are TGTGCCAGTAGGCAACAGGGGGGATCCACAGATACGCAGTATTTT. It encodes CASRQQGGSTDTQYF.